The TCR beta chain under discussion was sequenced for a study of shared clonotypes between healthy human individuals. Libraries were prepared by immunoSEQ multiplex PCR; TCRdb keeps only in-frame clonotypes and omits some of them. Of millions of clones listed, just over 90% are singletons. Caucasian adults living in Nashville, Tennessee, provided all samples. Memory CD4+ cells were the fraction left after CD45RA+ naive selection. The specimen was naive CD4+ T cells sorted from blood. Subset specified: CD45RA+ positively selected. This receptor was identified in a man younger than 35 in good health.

CDR3: CSAMASDTQYF. CDR3 DNA: TGCAGTGCTATGGCATCAGATACGCAGTATTTT. V gene TRBV20-1 combines with J gene TRBJ2-3; no definite D call. Germline V gives CDR1 DFQATT, CDR2 SNEGSKA (reference sequence). CDR3 length: 11 residues. V was cut by 4 bases and J by 4 bases, with 6 bases left in between.